The clone carrying this T cell receptor beta chain was picked up many times. Its antigen remains unidentified. This CDR3 is built from 16 residues. Trimming stripped 6 bases from V and 2 bases from J, with 17 bases between. Per germline, CDR1 MNHEY and CDR2 SVGEGT. The TCR library was built from RNA with a 3' RACE protocol and unique molecular identifiers. TCRdb recomputed calls from the 3' RACE reads with MiXCR, one row per CDR3 protein. The table records more than 35,000 distinct CDR3 sequences, about 6.5% of them present only once. This entry is derived from a study of HIV-infected children after antiretroviral therapy interruption. Study information: Continuous-treatment children had median age around 8 years, interruption 9 to 10 years. Continuous-treatment samples came from weeks 0, 48 and 150. Notes on the study in general: Sorted CD45RA+ naive cells might include minor non-naive CD45RA+ cells.

Treatment of the sample: PENTA 11 planned treatment interruption arm or continuous ART arm. Naive CD4+ CD45RA+ CD45RO- T cells were sorted from thawed PBMCs. The rearrangement uses TRBV6-2 or TRBV6-3 and TRBJ1-5; TRBD1 is a possible D gene (5 bases). The clonotype comes from a pool of human donors with HIV. Sample: CD45RA+ CD4+ T cells from PBMCs, pooled from several time points, taken from a donor given antiretroviral therapy, either interrupted or continuous. Regarding subset: naive CD4+ CD45RA+ CD45RO- T cells. CDR3 nucleotides: TGTGCCAGCAGCTACATCGGGGGTGAAGGCAATCAGCCCCAGCATTTT. Its translation: CASSYIGGEGNQPQHF.